A selection of T cell receptor beta chains follows, all from one sample in a study of control samples from healthy donors and cancer patients. This table comes from immunoSEQ multiplex PCR, and its TCRdb copy is limited to in-frame clones, with some not included. Across about 200,000 clones, the top ten clones capture less than 2.5% of the sample. Specimen: blood. Receptors were obtained from a woman in her 30s in good health. CDR3s include the opening cysteine and the closing phenylalanine or tryptophan. The order of the fields is J gene, V gene, CDR3 protein.

J gene: TRBJ1-5
V gene: TRBV4-1
CDR3 protein: CASSQAGNQPQHF

J gene: TRBJ1-2
V gene: TRBV27
CDR3 protein: CASSFSTRQGYNYGYTF

J gene: TRBJ1-5
V gene: TRBV16
CDR3 protein: CASSPGTYNQPQHF

J gene: TRBJ2-3
V gene: TRBV7-9
CDR3 protein: CASSLARGGNTDTQYF

J gene: TRBJ2-1
V gene: TRBV7-2
CDR3 protein: CASSLGTGNYNEQFF

J gene: TRBJ1-5
V gene: TRBV11-2
CDR3 protein: CASSLRGYSNQPQHF

J gene: TRBJ2-7
V gene: TRBV28
CDR3 protein: CASSSLGGGDFDEQYF

J gene: TRBJ2-3
V gene: TRBV19
CDR3 protein: CASSNPRGGLEPDTQYF

J gene: TRBJ1-2
V gene: TRBV12-5
CDR3 protein: CASGSRQNGYTF

J gene: TRBJ1-2
V gene: TRBV5-1
CDR3 protein: CASSSTTGGAQGYTF

J gene: TRBJ1-4
V gene: TRBV28
CDR3 protein: CASSPGQGNEKLFF

J gene: TRBJ1-2
V gene: TRBV12-3/TRBV12-4
CDR3 protein: CASRDRKDYGYTF

J gene: TRBJ1-5
V gene: TRBV4-2
CDR3 protein: CASSPTKWTGGIQPQHF

J gene: TRBJ1-2
V gene: TRBV10-1
CDR3 protein: CASSPTGFYGYTF

J gene: TRBJ1-3
V gene: TRBV30
CDR3 protein: CAWRRAGANTIYF

J gene: TRBJ1-3
V gene: TRBV3-1/TRBV3-2
CDR3 protein: CASSQMLVTSGGNTIYF

J gene: TRBJ2-2
V gene: TRBV28
CDR3 protein: CASTRWEANTGELFF

J gene: TRBJ2-3
V gene: TRBV5-1
CDR3 protein: CASSLGPASTDTQYF

J gene: TRBJ1-1
V gene: TRBV3-1/TRBV3-2
CDR3 protein: CASGQARNTKAFF

J gene: TRBJ2-2
V gene: TRBV5-1
CDR3 protein: CASSLLAVNTGELFF

J gene: TRBJ1-5
V gene: TRBV2
CDR3 protein: CASSFDRVQPQHF

J gene: TRBJ2-1
V gene: TRBV24-1
CDR3 protein: CATSVGSGGRGEQFF

J gene: TRBJ1-3
V gene: TRBV28
CDR3 protein: CASSLLQASGNTIYF

J gene: TRBJ1-1
V gene: TRBV24-1
CDR3 protein: CATSDPGQGNTEAFF

J gene: TRBJ1-4
V gene: TRBV7-2
CDR3 protein: CASSLAAGGEKLFF

J gene: TRBJ1-2
V gene: TRBV7-2
CDR3 protein: CASSPGTFGYTF

J gene: TRBJ1-2
V gene: TRBV4-3
CDR3 protein: CASSQNTQNYGYTF

J gene: TRBJ1-1
V gene: TRBV4-3
CDR3 protein: CASSQDPGAVEAFF

J gene: TRBJ2-7
V gene: TRBV14
CDR3 protein: CASSPGYEQYF

J gene: TRBJ1-5
V gene: TRBV7-9
CDR3 protein: CASSFPWQPQHF

J gene: TRBJ2-3
V gene: TRBV4-1
CDR3 protein: CASSQGLASADTQYF

J gene: TRBJ1-4
V gene: TRBV5-4
CDR3 protein: CASSLSVRGNEKLFF

J gene: TRBJ1-1
V gene: TRBV7-2
CDR3 protein: CASSLGGMNTEAFF

J gene: TRBJ1-4
V gene: TRBV5-1
CDR3 protein: CASSLRMTGRSEKLFF

J gene: TRBJ1-1
V gene: TRBV6-5
CDR3 protein: CASSPGTATEAFF

J gene: TRBJ1-2
V gene: TRBV27
CDR3 protein: CASSFVLDSRNYGYTF

J gene: TRBJ2-7
V gene: TRBV11-2
CDR3 protein: CASSLERARQGSHEQYF

J gene: TRBJ2-5
V gene: TRBV7-7
CDR3 protein: CASSSDRGETQYF

J gene: TRBJ1-1
V gene: TRBV6-1
CDR3 protein: CASSDRGLQNTEAFF

J gene: TRBJ2-1
V gene: TRBV6-5
CDR3 protein: CASTSLRLVSNEQFF